One sample yielded the 9 T cell receptor beta chains listed below, sequenced in a study of cytomegalovirus exposure and HLA in healthy donors (dated by TCRdb to 2016 to 2017). Library prep was done by the immunoSEQ multiplex PCR assay. The multiplex PCR relied on a mix of 60 forward primers for TCR Vbeta segments and 13 reverse primers for TCR Jbeta segments. This is the immuneACCESS table as TCRdb keeps it, with only in-frame sequences that have V and J called. A part of the clones is gone; compared with another copy, unresolved V genes explain less than half, and the rest is unexplained. For this sample there are about 160,000 clones; approximately 86% appear just once. The top ten clonotypes cover roughly 1.9% of the sample. The material sequenced was PBMCs. The receptor source for this set is a woman in her late teens or twenties in good health and CMV-seronegative.

This chain joins TRBV27 and TRBJ1-1; D perhaps matches TRBD1 (6 bases). Germline V gene sequence: CDR1 MNHEY, CDR2 SMNVEV (reference sequence). The CDR3 has 14 amino acids. Trimming pared 2 bases from V and 7 bases from J, leaving 14 bases between. This CDR3 reads CASSLEGGASEAFF. DNA for the CDR3: TGTGCCAGCAGTTTAGAAGGGGGGGCTAGTGAAGCTTTCTTT.

This chain joins TRBV12-1 and TRBJ2-2; TRBD1 is taken as the D call from the table, unchecked against the DNA. TRBV12-1 is a known pseudogene. The CDR3 runs to 17 residues. CDR3 loop: CASSFGQPTGNTGELFF. The DNA for the CDR3 is TGTGCCAGCAGCTTTGGTCAACCGACAGGGAACACCGGGGAGCTGTTTTTT.

This chain connects TRBV6-1 to TRBJ2-7; 11 nucleotides agree with TRBD1. The V segment lost 2 bases and the J segment 2 bases; nucleotides outside the gene matches: 2. The CDR3 is made up of 15 amino acids. In germline, CDR1 is MNHNS, CDR2 SASEGT. CDR3 coding DNA: TGTGCCAGCAGTGAATGGACAGGGGGCACCTACGAGCAGTACTTC. It yields the protein CASSEWTGGTYEQYF.

V and J are TRBV19 and TRBJ1-1; tentative D call: TRBD1 (5 bases). Germline V lookup: CDR1 LNHDA, CDR2 SQIVND (reference sequence). The CDR3 is 14 amino acids. V was clipped by 7 bases and J by 0 bases, with 12 bases between them. CDR3 loop: CASTLAGMNTEAFF. CDR3 bases: TGTGCCAGTACACTCGCAGGGATGAACACTGAAGCTTTCTTT.

This clone was detected only a few times. The V and J genes are TRBV5-4 and TRBJ1-4; D perhaps matches TRBD1 (6 bases). The length of the CDR3 is 14 residues. Looked up from germline, CDR1 is SGHNT and CDR2 is YYREEE (reference sequence). V was shortened by 3 bases and J by 10 bases, with 16 bases between the two germline ends. This CDR3 reads CASSSANRVGKLFF. DNA of the CDR3: TGTGCCAGCAGCTCCGCTAACAGGGTAGGAAAACTGTTTTTT.

V gene TRBV7-6 combines with J gene TRBJ2-1; TRBD2 matches 10 bases. This CDR3 has 15 amino acids. In germline, CDR1 is SGHVS, CDR2 FNYEAQ. V gave up 5 bases and J gave up 4 bases; unmatched junction bases: 5. The CDR3 reads CASSRGLADYNEQFF. CDR3 nucleotides: TGTGCCAGCAGCCGCGGACTAGCGGATTACAATGAGCAGTTCTTC.

This chain links TRBV7-9 with TRBJ2-3, with a possible D match to TRBD2 (5 bases). Looked up from germline, CDR1 is SEHNR and CDR2 is FQNEAQ (reference sequence). The CDR3 sequence is 14 residues long. Trimming pared 3 bases from V and 2 bases from J, leaving 9 bases between. CDR3 nucleotide sequence: TGTGCCAGCAGCTTTCTAGCAAACACAGATACGCAGTATTTT. It translates to CASSFLANTDTQYF.

V gene TRBV2 combines with J gene TRBJ1-5, with 7 bases identical to TRBD1. J lost 7 bases, V lost 4 bases, and 7 bases had no gene match. Germline assignment: CDR1 SNHLY and CDR2 FYNNEI. This CDR3 region has 14 residues. The CDR3 is CASSVRTGEQPQHF. The DNA for the CDR3 is TGTGCCAGCAGTGTAAGAACAGGGGAGCAGCCCCAGCATTTT.

The chain is built from TRBV4-2 and TRBJ1-5; D may be TRBD1 (6 bases). Germline CDR1 is LGHNA and CDR2 is YNFKEQ. There are 14 residues in the CDR3. Between the trimmed V and J ends, which lost 0 bases and 6 bases, there was a span of 9 bases. CDR3 residues: CASSQDRGSQPQHF. CDR3 nucleotides: TGTGCCAGCAGCCAAGACAGGGGCAGTCAGCCCCAGCATTTT.